This T cell receptor (beta chain) was retrieved from a study of T cell repertoires in cytomegalovirus infection. TCRdb reprocessed the reads with MiXCR, giving one entry per CDR3 protein. The sample carries a few hundred thousand distinct CDR3 sequences, 40% recorded once. As to this clonotype: Its cognate antigen is unknown. At one of its ends the junction is not consistent with the germline gene, which may arise from a read error.

This CDR3 spans 15 amino acids. The V gene's germline CDR1 is SGHRS and CDR2 YFSETQ. This sequence joins TRBV5-1 and TRBJ2-2; weak D call: TRBD2 (6 bases). The receptor comes from a human donor in good health (CMV status not recorded). Some clones in this sample may be carry-over from other donors' samples. The sequencing used cultured PBMCs, collected from culture after CMV antigen stimulation. Here the CDR3 reads CASSSSLANTGELFF. The CDR3 DNA is TGCGCCAGCAGCTCGAGTCTAGCGAATACCGGGGAGCTGTTTTTT.